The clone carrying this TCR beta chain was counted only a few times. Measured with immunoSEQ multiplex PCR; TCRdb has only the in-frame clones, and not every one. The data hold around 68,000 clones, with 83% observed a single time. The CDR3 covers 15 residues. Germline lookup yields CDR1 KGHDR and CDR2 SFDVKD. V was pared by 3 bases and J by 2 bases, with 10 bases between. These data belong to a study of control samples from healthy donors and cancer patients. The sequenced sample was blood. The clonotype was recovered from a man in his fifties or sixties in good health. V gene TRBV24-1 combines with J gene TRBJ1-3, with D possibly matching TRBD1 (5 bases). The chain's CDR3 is CATSDGGTAGNTIYF. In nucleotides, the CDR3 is TGTGCCACCAGTGATGGAGGGACTGCTGGAAACACCATATATTTT.